What follows is one TCR beta chain and its context. This clone was observed a single time. Its recognized antigen is unknown. Base qualities are not at hand, and no much larger clone is one base apart. This sample is drawn from a study of cytomegalovirus exposure and HLA in healthy donors (dated by TCRdb to about 2017). The study in broad terms: An earlier analysis of roughly 500 of the donors reported about 250 Gb of sequence data and around 120 million unique TCR beta sequences from 150 million to 200 million T cells. About five DR-DQ haplotypes were treated as single units for association and clustering because of strong linkage in the cohort. HLA typing covered class I and class II loci at four-digit resolution. The study aimed to test whether signatures of past pathogen exposure could be identified by cataloging public T cell receptors. Approximately 300 gigabases of sequencing data and tens of millions of unique TCR sequences were included in an early release covering 550 to 800 HLA-typed donors. Across under 500 genotyped donors of the cohort, an average of about 240,000 unique TCR beta nucleotide sequences per donor were sequenced, and roughly 20% of those sequences were non-productive. To decide whether each TCR beta V gene segment behaved as functional or pseudogenic, an earlier analysis of fewer than 750 of the donors relied on high-throughput TCR beta sequencing. All discovery cohort repertoires had been generated using a single sequencing platform. Besides the first cohort of more than 650 subjects, a separate validation cohort made up of 90 to 150 different subjects was used. The study used immunosequencing to profile the T cell repertoires of 600 to 850 subjects and linked those repertoires to cytomegalovirus serostatus. A later analysis re-analyzed previously published TCR beta repertoires from 666 donors and added high-resolution HLA genotyping to study TCR occurrence patterns. Of the approximately 400 genotyped donors, around 81% fell in the genetic ancestry cluster associated with self-reported Caucasian donors. Typing coverage varied by locus: about 620-630 donors for A, B, C, DRB1 and DQB1; roughly 510 for DQA1; more than 600 for DPA1; approximately 450 for DPB1. A later genetic analysis took genome-wide SNP genotypes for about three fifths of the 666 donors and used that subset as a discovery cohort. Rather than using new phenotypic data, the later analysis identified candidate immune exposures from TCR beta sequences and from how often those sequences occurred across donors. Donor age, sex, ethnicity and CMV serostatus were compiled alongside the repertoire data. The study combined high-throughput TCR immunosequencing, statistical association of individual TCRs with disease status, and machine learning to predict cytomegalovirus infection status. What the work shows at the level of the full study, not this receptor alone: According to a later analysis, most CMV-associated TCR beta chains appeared to be HLA-restricted, and the HLA associations seemed to be driven largely by CMV exposure. A later analysis found that TCR association rates varied across HLA loci, with DRB1 alleles showing the most associated TCRs and HLA-C alleles the fewest. HLA typing was unavailable for some donors at each locus, so association tests used only the typed subset. Most TCR sequences were observed very rarely across donors, whereas some public TCRs were present in many individuals. Because counts were too low, about 18 rarely observed V segments, including chromosome 9 orphons, were excluded from the earlier analysis of around 590 of the donors. Presence/absence analyses assumed roughly uniform sequencing depth across donors, an assumption that may not hold. Correlated functional status among segregating V segments might reflect linkage disequilibrium, but an unknown experimental factor could not be ruled out. In a later analysis, several top co-occurrence clusters were reported to appear linked to parvovirus B19, influenza, CMV and Epstein-Barr virus. In vitro tests confirmed that a few of the cytomegalovirus-associated TCR beta chains recognize cytomegalovirus antigens. Assigning TCR associations to individual alleles was difficult when HLA alleles, especially DR and DQ, strongly co-occurred. A later analysis associated 15,000 or so TCR beta sequences with specific HLA alleles at a false discovery rate of 0.05. A cluster of highly shared sequence variants was judged likely to represent a technical artifact of the sequencing pipeline. It was suggested by the authors that the approach could potentially be generalized to other disease states and immunological phenotypes. Compared with the 666-donor mean, donors in an Asian-associated ancestry cluster had fewer N-insertions in productive TCRs, according to a later genetic analysis. The cohort was sequenced for TCR beta chains only, and without alpha or paired-chain data the features that could be detected were limited. Broadly in line with IMGT annotations, most TCR beta V segments showed up in productive rearrangements about 87% or about 30% of the time in an earlier analysis of 587 of the donors. Immune exposure information for the cohort was limited to CMV serostatus. In a later genetic analysis, a missense DCLRE1C variant was associated with V-gene and J-gene trimming of TCR beta chains, and the association was replicated in an independent cohort. A further reported finding was that TCR beta sequences accurately predicted the HLA-A and HLA-B alleles for most subjects in the first cohort. In a later analysis, HLA-associated TCR beta chains were found to be more clonally expanded and to have lower generation probabilities than equally common non-associated chains. Cytomegalovirus status was reported to be diagnosed by the classifier with high specificity and sensitivity in both the original and validation cohorts. In the study, 150 to 200 TCR beta chains were listed as associated with cytomegalovirus.

The cohort was made up of around 720 healthy bone marrow donors. At the time of sampling, every cohort member was nominally healthy, though immune exposures that went unrecorded were likely present. The donor was CMV seropositive and belonged to the group of more than 250 seropositive cohort members. A peripheral blood sample was collected from each donor, and TCR beta sequencing was performed on peripheral blood mononuclear cells. Genomic DNA extraction from the blood cell samples was performed with the Qiagen DNeasy Blood Extraction Kit. The library relied on the immunoSEQ multiplex PCR assay. A mixture of 60 forward primers for TCR Vbeta segments and 13 reverse primers for TCR Jbeta segments was used in the multiplex PCR. Amplification of the CDR3 region of rearranged TCR beta genes was performed with a multiplex PCR assay on genomic DNA. The amplified TCR beta libraries were sequenced on the Illumina HiSeq System as 87-base-pair reads. In the paper's pipeline: A later analysis tallied 75 million to 95 million unique TCR beta chains across the 550 to 850 repertoires, and approximately 12 million of those chains were shared by two or more donors. Raw reads were error-corrected and collapsed into unique sequences by a nearest-neighbor algorithm in which closely related sequences were merged to remove PCR and sequencing errors. CDR3 sequences were aligned to IMGT reference sequences to assign V, D and J gene segments. For a sequence to be retained, a match of at least six nucleotides was required to both a V gene segment and a J gene segment. A rearrangement counted as productive if the CDR3 had no stop codons and remained in frame with V and J, and every other rearrangement counted as non-productive. Following IMGT convention, CDR3 was defined as the stretch from the second conserved V-encoded cysteine up to the conserved J-encoded phenylalanine. The earlier analysis of fewer than 750 of the donors excluded sequences that lacked an unambiguous match to a single V gene segment. In an earlier analysis of about 590 of the donors, a V segment was called functional when productive rearrangements were above 56.7%, and segregating when the standard deviation between donors exceeded 5%. A statistical classification framework was built to diagnose cytomegalovirus status from the catalog of TCR beta chain sequences. A later analysis assigned V and J genes by comparing TCR nucleotide sequences with IMGT/GENE-DB human TR gene sequences. Using the TCRdist pipeline, a later analysis assigned CDR3 sequences along with most-parsimonious VDJ recombination scenarios. In a later analysis, every TCR beta chain was defined by the combination of its CDR3 amino acid sequence and its V-gene family, and reads without a unique V-gene family were dropped. To address suspected cross-contamination and a sequencing artifact, a later analysis removed several hundred highly shared, low-generation-probability nucleotide sequences. In a later analysis, a clonal expansion index was calculated for each public chain from normalized within-repertoire ranks of inferred template counts. In a later analysis, generation probabilities were computed using a VDJ recombination model fitted to out-of-frame rearrangements, and the results were checked against IGoR. Hypergeometric tests were used in a later analysis to score TCR-TCR, TCR-HLA and TCR-CMV co-occurrence, with a repertoire-size bias correction applied to the TCR pairs. In a later analysis, false discovery rates were estimated by permuting HLA or CMV assignments 20 times. A later analysis grouped co-occurring TCRs with DBSCAN, adding TCRdist sequence similarity when clustering within HLA-allele-positive subsets. Repertoires with fewer than 30,000 or more than 120,000 public chains, plus five repertoires with anomalous nucleotide sharing, were excluded from co-occurrence clustering. TCRdb took over this immuneACCESS table, retaining in-frame rearrangements with V and J assigned. Such tables are incomplete; in checked studies, under half of the missing clones stem from an unresolved V gene, and the remainder is unexplained. The V and J calls and clone size are taken from that table; D and trimming were inferred from the DNA. This sample has about 94,000 clones in its table, and about three quarters of those were observed once. The ten largest clones represent approximately 6.4% of the sample.

The sequenced sample was PBMCs. The TCR comes from a man aged 40-55 years in good health and CMV-seropositive.

The CDR3 reads as follows: CASSQSGQGAEDTQYF. In nucleotides, the sequence is TGCGCCAGCAGTCAATCGGGACAGGGGGCAGAAGATACGCAGTATTTT. In this chain, TRBV23-1 is recombined with TRBJ2-3; 12 junctional bases match TRBD1. TRBV23-1 is given ORF status, its function remaining uncertain. For this chain, trimming is 0 bases at the V end and 5 bases at the J end, and the number of junction bases without a gene match is 3. The CDR3 has 16 amino acids, counting the end cysteine and phenylalanine. Only CDR3 DNA remains: 48 bases, in frame from the first base.